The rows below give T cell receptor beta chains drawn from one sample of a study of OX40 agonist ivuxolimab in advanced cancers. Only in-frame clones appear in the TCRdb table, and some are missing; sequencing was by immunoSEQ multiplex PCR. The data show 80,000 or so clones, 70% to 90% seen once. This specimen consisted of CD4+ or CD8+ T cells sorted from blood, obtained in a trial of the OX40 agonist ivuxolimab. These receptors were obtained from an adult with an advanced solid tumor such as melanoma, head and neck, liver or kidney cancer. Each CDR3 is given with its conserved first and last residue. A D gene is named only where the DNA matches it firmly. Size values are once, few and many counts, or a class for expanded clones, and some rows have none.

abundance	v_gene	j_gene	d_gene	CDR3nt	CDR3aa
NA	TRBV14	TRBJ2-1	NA	TGTGCCAGCAGCCAAGATCTTGTAGAGACCTGGTTCTTC	CASSQDLVETWFF
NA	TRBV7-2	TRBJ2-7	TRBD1	TGTGCCAGCAGTTTGACTCCGGGACAGGGGGAATACGAGCAGTACTTC	CASSLTPGQGEYEQYF
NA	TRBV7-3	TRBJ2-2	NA	TGTGCCAGCAGTAAACCAGGAGACACCGGGGAGCTGTTTTTT	CASSKPGDTGELFF
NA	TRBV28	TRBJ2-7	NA	TGTGCCACCCGGTCCTACGAGCAGTACTTC	CATRSYEQYF
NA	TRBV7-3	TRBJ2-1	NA	TGTGCCAGCAGCTTAGAGGCAGGACACAATGAGCAGTTCTTC	CASSLEAGHNEQFF
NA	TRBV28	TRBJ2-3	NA	TGTGCCAGCAGTGGAGCGTTGGGTTTCGGCACAGATACGCAGTATTTT	CASSGALGFGTDTQYF
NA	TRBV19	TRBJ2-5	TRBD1	TGTGCCAGTAGTGCCCCTCGCCCGGGACAGGGGAAAGAGACCCAGTACTTC	CASSAPRPGQGKETQYF
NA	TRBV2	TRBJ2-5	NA	TGTGCCAGCAGTGTAGACTCCCAAGAGACCCAGTACTTC	CASSVDSQETQYF
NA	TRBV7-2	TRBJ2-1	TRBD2	TGTGCCAGCAAAAGGCGGGAGGGCCTGAGCTCCTACAATGAGCAGTTCTTC	CASKRREGLSSYNEQFF
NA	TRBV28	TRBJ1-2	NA	TGTGCCAGCAGTTCGCCATTTGGGGCTCAAAACTATGGCTACACCTTC	CASSSPFGAQNYGYTF
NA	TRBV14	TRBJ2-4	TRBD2	TGTGCCAGCAGCCAAGGTCGATCTAGCGGGGGAAAAAACATTCAGTACTTC	CASSQGRSSGGKNIQYF
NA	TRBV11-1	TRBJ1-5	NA	TGTGCCAGCAGCCAGGACCGGGACATCGGGCAGCCCCAGCATTTT	CASSQDRDIGQPQHF
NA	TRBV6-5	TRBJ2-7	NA	TGTGCCAGCAGCCGGTCGGCCAACACCTACGAGCAGTACTTC	CASSRSANTYEQYF
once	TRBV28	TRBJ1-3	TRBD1	TGTGCCAGCAGTTTGGGGACAGCAAGGGGAAACACCATATATTTT	CASSLGTARGNTIYF
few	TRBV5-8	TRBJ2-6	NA	TGTGCCAGCAGCTTGGTAGGGGGTTCAGGGGCCAACGTCCTGACTTTC	CASSLVGGSGANVLTF
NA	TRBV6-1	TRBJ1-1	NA	TGTGCCAGCAATACCTGGGAAGGTGAAGCTTTCTTT	CASNTWEGEAFF
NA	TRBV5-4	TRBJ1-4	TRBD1	TGTGCCAGCAGCTTGTCACTGGACAGGGCTGGGGAAAAACTGTTTTTT	CASSLSLDRAGEKLFF
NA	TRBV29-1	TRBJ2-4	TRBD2	TGCAGCGGTACCGGGGGGGACATGTTGGAAAACATTCAGTACTTC	CSGTGGDMLENIQYF
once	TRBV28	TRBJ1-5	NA	TGTGCCAGCAGTACTCGGCAGGGACCGAATCAGCCCCAGCATTTT	CASSTRQGPNQPQHF
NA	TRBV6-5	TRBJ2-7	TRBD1	TGTGCCAGCAGCATGGACAGGTGGTCCTACGAGCAGTACTTC	CASSMDRWSYEQYF
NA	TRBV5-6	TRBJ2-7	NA	TGTGCCAGCAGCCGAGGGGGAGGACAGCTAGCCTACGAGCAGTACTTC	CASSRGGGQLAYEQYF
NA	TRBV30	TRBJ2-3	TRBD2	TGTGCCTGGAGTAACGGGGGGTCAGATACGCAGTATTTT	CAWSNGGSDTQYF
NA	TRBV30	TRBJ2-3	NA	TGTGCCTGGGAGGGTCGAGATACGCAGTATTTT	CAWEGRDTQYF
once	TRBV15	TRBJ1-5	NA	TGTGCCACCAGCAGGGGCGGTAGCAATCAGCCCCAGCATTTT	CATSRGGSNQPQHF
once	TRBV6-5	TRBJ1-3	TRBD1	TGTGCCAGCAGTAGGACAGGGGACTCTGGAAACACCATATATTTT	CASSRTGDSGNTIYF
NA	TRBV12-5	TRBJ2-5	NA	TGTGCTAGTAGCCCGGCGGGGGCGGAGACCCAGTACTTC	CASSPAGAETQYF
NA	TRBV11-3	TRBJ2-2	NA	TGTGCCAGCAGGCAGAGGGGCGGGGAGCTGTTTTTT	CASRQRGGELFF
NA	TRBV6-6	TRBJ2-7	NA	TGTGCCAGCAGTTACCTACAGGGTTACGAGCAGTACTTC	CASSYLQGYEQYF
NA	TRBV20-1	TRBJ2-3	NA	TGCAGTGCTAGATGGGCAGATACGCAGTATTTT	CSARWADTQYF
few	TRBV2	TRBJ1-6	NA	TGTGCCAGCACCTTGCAGCATAATTCACCCCTCCACTTT	CASTLQHNSPLHF
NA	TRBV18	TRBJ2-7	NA	TGTGCCAGCTCACTCTTTAGCTCCTACGAGCAGTACTTC	CASSLFSSYEQYF
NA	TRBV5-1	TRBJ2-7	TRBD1	TGTGCCAGCAGCTCTTGGGACAGGGGATACGAGCAGTACTTC	CASSSWDRGYEQYF
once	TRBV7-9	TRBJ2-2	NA	TGTGCCAGCAGCCGGGACTTCTCACCCGGGGAGCTGTTTTTT	CASSRDFSPGELFF
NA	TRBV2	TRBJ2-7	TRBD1	TGTGCCAGCAAGGGGGCTCCCTACGAGCAGTACTTC	CASKGAPYEQYF
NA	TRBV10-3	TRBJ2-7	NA	TGTGCCATCAGTGAGCCGGGACAAACCTCCTACGAGCAGTACTTC	CAISEPGQTSYEQYF
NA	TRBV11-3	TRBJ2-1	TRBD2	TGTGCCAGCAGCCTCGGGGGGGCCGGCGATGAGCAGTTCTTC	CASSLGGAGDEQFF
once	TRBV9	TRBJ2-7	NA	TGTGCCAGCAGCGTAGGGCAGTTCTCCTACGAGCAGTACTTC	CASSVGQFSYEQYF
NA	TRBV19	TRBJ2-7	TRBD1	TGTGCCAGTAGTAATCGACAGGGGGCAAGGTACGAGCAGTACTTC	CASSNRQGARYEQYF
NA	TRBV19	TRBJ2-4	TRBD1	TGTGCCAGTAGTGGGGACAGGGGACTTTTCAAAAACATTCAGTACTTC	CASSGDRGLFKNIQYF
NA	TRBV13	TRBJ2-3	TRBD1	TGTGCCAGCAGCCCAGGGGGCGCGATAGATACGCAGTATTTT	CASSPGGAIDTQYF
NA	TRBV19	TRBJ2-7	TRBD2	TGTGCCAGTTCACTAGCGGACCTCTACGAGCAGTACTTC	CASSLADLYEQYF
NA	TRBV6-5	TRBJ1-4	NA	TGTGCCAGCAGTTACCTCAGGGCCCCTGGCTGGAAACTGTTTTTT	CASSYLRAPGWKLFF
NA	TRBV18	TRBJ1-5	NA	TGTGCCAGCTCCCTTCAGGTAAATCAGCCCCAGCATTTT	CASSLQVNQPQHF
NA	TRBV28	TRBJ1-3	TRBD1	TGTGCCAGCAGTTTATCACGACAGGGGATATACTCTGGAAACACCATATATTTT	CASSLSRQGIYSGNTIYF
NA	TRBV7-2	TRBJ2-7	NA	TGTGCCAGCAGCCCTGACAGGTTCTTTCCCGAGCAGTACTTC	CASSPDRFFPEQYF
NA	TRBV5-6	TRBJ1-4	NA	TGTGCCAGCAGCCCGACAACAACTAATGAAAAACTGTTTTTT	CASSPTTTNEKLFF
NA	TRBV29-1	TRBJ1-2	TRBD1	TGCAGCGTGACTCCGGGACAGGGGAACTATGGCTACACCTTC	CSVTPGQGNYGYTF
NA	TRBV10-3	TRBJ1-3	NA	TGTGCCATCAGTGCTTCAGGCAGCGGGTACGGAAACACCATATATTTT	CAISASGSGYGNTIYF
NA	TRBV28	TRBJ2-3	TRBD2	TGTGCCAGCAGGTGGTCAGGACTAGCGGGAGTGGATACGCAGTATTTT	CASRWSGLAGVDTQYF
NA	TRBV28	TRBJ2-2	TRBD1	TGTGCCAGCAGTTTCCCCAGGGGGCGTGTGAACACCGGGGAGCTGTTTTTT	CASSFPRGRVNTGELFF
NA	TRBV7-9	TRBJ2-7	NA	TGTGCCAGCAGCTTAGCGCAGGGCCACGAGCAGTACTTC	CASSLAQGHEQYF
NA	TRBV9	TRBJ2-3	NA	TGTGCCAGCAGCGTAATAACAGATACGCAGTATTTT	CASSVITDTQYF
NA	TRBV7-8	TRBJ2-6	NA	TGTGCCAGCAGCTTAGGAGCACCTGGGGCCAACGTCCTGACTTTC	CASSLGAPGANVLTF
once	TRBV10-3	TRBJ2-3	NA	TGTGCCATCGGGGGCAGGAGGGGCGGGGATACGCAGTATTTT	CAIGGRRGGDTQYF
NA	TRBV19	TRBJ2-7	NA	TGTGCCAGTAGTATTCAGGGAAACCTCGAGCAGTACTTC	CASSIQGNLEQYF
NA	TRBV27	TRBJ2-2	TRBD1	TGTGCCAGCAGTCCCAACAGGGGATTAGGCGGGGAGCTGTTTTTT	CASSPNRGLGGELFF
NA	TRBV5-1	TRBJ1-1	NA	TGCGCCAGCAGCTCGGGACTCAAGAACACTGAAGCTTTCTTT	CASSSGLKNTEAFF